Following are 8 T cell receptor beta chains from one sample sequenced in a study of blood T cell repertoires in COVID-19. Profiled with immunoSEQ multiplex PCR; TCRdb holds only in-frame clones, not every one. The sample holds 200,000 to 250,000 clones, approximately 83% seen once. Material for sequencing was PBMCs or T cells enriched from blood (not recorded which). All receptors derive from a woman in her thirties or forties with acute COVID-19.

The rearrangement links TRBV20-1 to TRBJ2-1; 11 nucleotides align to TRBD2. After removal of 3 bases from V and 10 bases from J, the junction contained 8 bases not matched to a gene. The CDR3 covers 14 residues. Germline CDR1 and CDR2: DFQATT and SNEGSKA (reference sequence). The CDR3 sequence is CSASGLAGLQEQFF. The CDR3 DNA is TGCAGTGCTAGTGGACTAGCGGGCTTGCAGGAGCAGTTCTTC.

The rearrangement joins TRBV11-3 to TRBJ2-1; D unclear. This CDR3 has 13 residues. V lost 0 bases to trimming and J lost 7 bases, with 7 bases between them. The germline V gene has CDR1 SGHNT and CDR2 YENEEA. The CDR3 is CASSLDTGNEQFF. DNA for the CDR3: TGTGCCAGCAGCTTAGACACCGGGAATGAGCAGTTCTTC.

The rearrangement links TRBV11-3 to TRBJ2-7; maybe TRBD2 (5 bases). V lost 7 bases to trimming and J lost 0 bases, with 22 bases between them. The CDR3 length is 17 residues. The germline gives CDR1 SGHNT, CDR2 YENEEA. The CDR3 region has the DNA TGTGCCAGCAAAGAGTCAGGTGGGCTAGGGAGCTCCTACGAGCAGTACTTC. The encoded protein is CASKESGGLGSSYEQYF.

The chain joins TRBV7-9 to TRBJ2-7; 12 positions match TRBD1. The CDR3 runs to 17 residues. Trimming cost V 5 bases and J 0 bases; bases outside gene matches: 8. Germline V gives CDR1 SEHNR, CDR2 FQNEAQ (reference sequence). The CDR3: CASSLGTGGVGSYEQYF. CDR3 nucleotide sequence: TGTGCCAGCAGCCTTGGGACAGGGGGCGTCGGCTCCTACGAGCAGTACTTC.

The J gene is TRBJ2-3, the V gene TRBV7-9, with 12 nucleotides matching TRBD2. The CDR3 runs 17 residues. Trimming at V came to 0 bases and at J to 4 bases, leaving 5 bases not matched to a gene. The germline V gene has CDR1 SEHNR and CDR2 FQNEAQ (reference sequence). This CDR3 is CASSLALPSGRADTQYF. The DNA of the CDR3 is TGTGCCAGCAGCTTAGCGTTGCCTAGCGGGAGGGCAGATACGCAGTATTTT.

The V gene is TRBV18, the J gene TRBJ1-3, with D hard to call. CDR1 is KGHSH, CDR2 LQKENI, per germline. Trimming left V 2 bases short and J 0 bases short, with 8 bases between. The CDR3 is 15 residues long. CDR3 bases: TGTGCCAGCTCACCATACGAGGTCTCTGGAAACACCATATATTTT. This sequence encodes CASSPYEVSGNTIYF. The complete variable domain, with remaining parts taken from reference TRBV18 and TRBJ1-3, reads NAGVMQNPRHLVRRRGQEARLRCSPMKGHSHVYWYRQLPEEGLKFMVYLQKENIIDESGMPKERFSAEFPKEGPSILRIQQVVRGDSAAYFCASSPYEVSGNTIYFGEGSWLTVV.

The gene calls are TRBV7-9 and TRBJ2-1; weak D call: TRBD2 (5 bases). This CDR3 comprises 15 residues. V was shortened by 3 bases and J by 6 bases, with 15 bases between the two germline ends. The germline gives CDR1 SEHNR, CDR2 FQNEAQ (reference sequence). DNA for the CDR3: TGTGCCAGCAGCTTGGAGGTAGGCCCCTTCAATGAGCAGTTCTTC. Its translation: CASSLEVGPFNEQFF.

The rearrangement uses TRBV27 and TRBJ2-1; 9 positions match TRBD2. The germline CDR1 and CDR2 sequences are MNHEY and SMNVEV (reference sequence). Germline trimming cut 2 bases from V and 5 bases from J; bases unmatched to any gene: 7. CDR3 length: 16 residues. CDR3 sequence: CASSLVASGKNNEQFF. DNA of the CDR3: TGTGCCAGCAGTTTAGTCGCTAGCGGGAAAAACAATGAGCAGTTCTTC.